This T cell receptor (beta chain) was captured in a study of shared clonotypes between healthy human individuals. Study in general: Researchers assigned three CD4 naive, three CD4 memory, two CD8 naive and one CD8 memory plate to each donor.

Produced via immunoSEQ multiplex PCR; TCRdb's table is partial and in-frame only. This sample carries approximately 2,000,000 clones, 92% of them seen once, and the ten largest clones take about 0.41%. V trimming: 2 bases; J trimming: 8 bases; junction bases outside the gene matches: 2. The CDR3 sequence is 12 residues long. Germline values: CDR1 WNHNN, CDR2 SYGVQD (reference sequence). Sequencing used naive CD4+ T cells from PBMCs. Noted subset: CD45RA+ positively selected. V and J are TRBV10-1 and TRBJ2-7; TRBD2 aligns across 8 bases. The clonotype was recovered from a man between 18 and 29 years old in good health. Some clones in this sample may be carry-over from other donors' samples. CDR3 region: CASSEISGKQYF. The DNA for the CDR3 is TGCGCCAGCAGTGAGATTAGCGGGAAGCAGTACTTC.